The rows below give T cell receptor beta chains drawn from one sample of a study of T cell responses to AZD1222 COVID-19 vaccine. TCRdb's copy holds only in-frame clones and misses some; the assay was immunoSEQ multiplex PCR. The table shows about 150,000 clones, with about 87% occurring only once. Specimen: peripheral blood, collected on day 0 of AZD1222 vaccination. The source of these receptors is an adult in good health. Each CDR3 is given with its conserved first and last residue. Fields, in order: V gene, J gene, CDR3 length, clone size, D gene, CDR3 DNA, CDR3 protein. D genes are given only for firm matches. Clone size is not always given. Where it is, it says once, few, many or a class for expanded clones.

>TRBV6-2/TRBV6-3|TRBJ2-7|14|NA|NA
TGTGCCAGCAGTTACTCTATGGAGTCCTACGAGCAGTACTTC
CASSYSMESYEQYF
>TRBV4-1|TRBJ1-5|14|NA|NA
TGCGCCAGCAGCCGTGCGGGTTGGAATCAGCCCCAGCATTTT
CASSRAGWNQPQHF
>TRBV7-9|TRBJ2-7|12|NA|TRBD1
TGTGCCAGCAGCACGGAACAGGGGAAGCAGTACTTC
CASSTEQGKQYF
>TRBV15|TRBJ1-4|15|NA|TRBD1
TGTGCCACCAGCAGTTTAGGACAGGGGAACGAAAAACTGTTTTTT
CATSSLGQGNEKLFF
>TRBV25-1|TRBJ1-2|13|NA|NA
TGTGCCAGCAGTGAGGGCACGGTCTATGGCTACACCTTC
CASSEGTVYGYTF
>TRBV6-1|TRBJ1-1|14|NA|NA
TGTGCCAGCAGTGAAGCTTGGACCGGGACTGAAGCTTTCTTT
CASSEAWTGTEAFF
>TRBV10-2|TRBJ2-2|16|NA|NA
TGCGCCAGCGGGGCCTCGGGGGGCGCGGGCACCGGGGAGCTGTTTTTT
CASGASGGAGTGELFF
>TRBV6-5|TRBJ1-3|15|NA|NA
TGTGCCAGCAGTTACTCGTCGGGGTCTGGAAACACCATATATTTT
CASSYSSGSGNTIYF
>TRBV5-4|TRBJ1-2|15|NA|TRBD1
TGTGCCAGCAGCTCGACAGGGGGCGTAAACTATGGCTACACCTTC
CASSSTGGVNYGYTF
>TRBV6-5|TRBJ1-2|14|few|NA
TGTGCCAGCAGCAGACAGGAGATGTTCTATGGCTACACCTTC
CASSRQEMFYGYTF
>TRBV7-8|TRBJ2-1|13|NA|NA
TGTGCCAGCAGCTTGGGGGAGTACAATGAGCAGTTCTTC
CASSLGEYNEQFF
>TRBV7-7|TRBJ2-1|15|NA|TRBD2
TGTGCCAGCAGCCCACTAGCGGGGGCGATCAATGAGCAGTTCTTC
CASSPLAGAINEQFF
>TRBV28|TRBJ2-7|14|few|TRBD2
TGTGCCAGCAGTTCTATCGGGGGGGCTGAGGAGCAGTACTTC
CASSSIGGAEEQYF
>TRBV6-5|TRBJ2-2|13|NA|NA
TGTGCCAGCAGTCCCTCGGGATACCGGGAGCTGTTTTTT
CASSPSGYRELFF